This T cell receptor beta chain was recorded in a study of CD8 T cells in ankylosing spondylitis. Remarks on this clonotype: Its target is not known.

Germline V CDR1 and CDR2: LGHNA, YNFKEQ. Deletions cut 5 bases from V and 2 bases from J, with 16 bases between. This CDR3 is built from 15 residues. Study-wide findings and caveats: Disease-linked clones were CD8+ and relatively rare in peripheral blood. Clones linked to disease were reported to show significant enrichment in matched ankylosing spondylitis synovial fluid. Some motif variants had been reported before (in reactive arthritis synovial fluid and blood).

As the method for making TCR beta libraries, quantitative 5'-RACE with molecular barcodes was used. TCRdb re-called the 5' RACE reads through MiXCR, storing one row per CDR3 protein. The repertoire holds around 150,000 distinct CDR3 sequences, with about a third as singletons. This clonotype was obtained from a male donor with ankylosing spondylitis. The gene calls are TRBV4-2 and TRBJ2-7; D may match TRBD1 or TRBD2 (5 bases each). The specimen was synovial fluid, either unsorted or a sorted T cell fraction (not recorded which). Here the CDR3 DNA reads TGTGCCAGCAGCGCAGACAGCGGATGGGCCTACGAGCAGTACTTC. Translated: CASSADSGWAYEQYF.